These 31 T cell receptor beta chains were all obtained from the same sample, sequenced in a study of neoadjuvant anti-PD-1 for oral cavity cancer (dated by TCRdb to 2020 to 2022). Explained via the paper, the time point label denotes: before neoadjuvant nivolumab. Libraries were constructed by the immunoSEQ multiplex PCR assay. TCRdb's version of the immuneACCESS table is confined to in-frame rearrangements and falls short of the full clone set. An unresolved V gene accounts for under half of the shortfall where checked; the remainder is of unknown origin. The sample profile shows under 10,000 clones; around 63% of them were found once. About 8.3% of the sample is taken by the ten largest. The specimen comprised tumor tissue, sampled before nivolumab (anti-PD-1) treatment. These receptors originate from a person aged 35 to 85 with oral cavity squamous cell carcinoma.

This chain links TRBV4-1 with TRBJ2-7; TRBD2 is a possible D gene (6 bases). V was shortened by 1 base and J by 6 bases, with 7 bases between the two germline ends. CDR3 length equals 12 residues. Germline V gene sequence: CDR1 MGHRA, CDR2 YSYEKL. The CDR3 loop reads CASSQGRGEQYF. The CDR3 DNA reads as TGCGCCAGCAGCCAAGGGCGGGGCGAGCAGTACTTC.

The V gene is TRBV5-1, the J gene TRBJ2-5, with D hard to call. The V gene lost 1 base and the J gene lost 3 bases, with 7 bases spanning the gap. CDR1 and CDR2 from the germline V gene are SGHRS and YFSETQ. The CDR3 loop spans 13 amino acids. The CDR3 loop reads CASSLRVEETQYF. DNA of the CDR3: TGCGCCAGCAGCTTGAGGGTGGAAGAGACCCAGTACTTC.

The rearrangement links TRBV10-3 to TRBJ2-7; D is unresolved. The germline CDR1 and CDR2 sequences are ENHRY and SYGVKD. V dropped 7 bases and J dropped 0 bases, with 22 bases sitting between them. This CDR3 has 17 residues. The CDR3 DNA follows: TGTGCCATCAAGGTAGCAGAGGCGACGACGAGCTCCTACGAGCAGTACTTC. Its protein product is CAIKVAEATTSSYEQYF.

V and J are TRBV2 and TRBJ1-5; D ambiguous. The germline V gene encodes CDR1 SNHLY and CDR2 FYNNEI. This CDR3 is built from 13 residues. V lost 5 bases to trimming and J lost 1 base, with 6 bases between them. CDR3 bases: TGTGCCAGCAGTATTTTAAGCAATCAGCCCCAGCATTTT. Its protein product is CASSILSNQPQHF.

This clone was counted once. The chain links TRBV7-9 to TRBJ2-7, with D perhaps TRBD2 (5 bases). Trimming removed 3 bases from V and 3 bases from J, with 15 bases in between. The CDR3 is 15 residues long. Germline assignment: CDR1 SEHNR and CDR2 FQNEAQ (reference sequence). CDR3 amino acids: CASSLTTTHHYEQYF. CDR3 bases: TGTGCCAGCAGCTTGACTACAACCCATCACTACGAGCAGTACTTC.

Worth noting for this clone: At one boundary the junction diverges from the germline segment, which might be a read error. Different DNA sequences within this sample yield the same CDR3. The chain employs TRBV5-4 and TRBJ1-2; 8 bases fit TRBD1. This CDR3 spans 15 amino acids. Germline CDR1 reads SGHNT; CDR2 reads YYREEE (reference sequence). The CDR3 DNA follows: TGTGCCAGCAGCTCCGTAGACAGGGGCCCCGGTGGCTACACTTTC. It encodes CASSSVDRGPGGYTF.

This CDR3 is CASSAPYTF. DNA of the CDR3: TGTGCCAGCAGTGCCCCCTACACCTTC. This chain joins TRBV28 and TRBJ1-2, with unresolved D. V was clipped by 5 bases and J by 10 bases, with 5 bases between them. CDR3 length: 9 residues. CDR1 is MDHEN, CDR2 SYDVKM, per germline.

The chain has TRBV27 and TRBJ1-2, with 12 bases identical to TRBD1. The CDR3 is 17 residues long. Germline CDR1 and CDR2: MNHEY and SMNVEV (reference sequence). The V segment lost 2 bases and the J segment 1 base; nucleotides outside the gene matches: 5. The CDR3 protein is CASSLKGQGAFNYGYTF. CDR3 nucleotide sequence: TGTGCCAGCAGTTTAAAGGGACAGGGGGCCTTTAACTATGGCTACACCTTC.

The chain has TRBV7-8 and TRBJ1-2; D unclear. V was clipped by 5 bases and J by 4 bases, with 14 bases between them. Per germline, CDR1 SGHVS and CDR2 FQNEAQ. The CDR3 has 14 residues. The CDR3 DNA reads TGTGCCAGCAGCCTACTAGCCGCTTCCTATGGCTACACCTTC. Translated, it gives CASSLLAASYGYTF.

This clone was seen more than once but under ten times. The chain links TRBV7-9 to TRBJ2-1; D may correspond to TRBD1 or TRBD2 (5 bases each). The CDR3 totals 15 residues. The V and J ends lost 1 base and 2 bases respectively, with 9 bases between them. CDR1 and CDR2 (germline): SEHNR, FQNEAQ (reference sequence). The CDR3: CASSLGGNPYNEQFF. CDR3 DNA sequence: TGTGCCAGCAGCTTAGGGGGGAACCCCTACAATGAGCAGTTCTTC.

The gene calls are TRBV11-2 and TRBJ1-6, with TRBD1 matching over 12 bases. CDR1 SGHAT and CDR2 FQNNGV come from the germline V gene. The CDR3 has 17 amino acids. Trimming took 4 bases from V and 10 from J; bases not matched to a gene: 11. The CDR3 DNA reads TGTGCCAGCAGCTCCCTCCGGGACAGGGGGCTTTGGTCACCCCTCCACTTT. It codes for CASSSLRDRGLWSPLHF.

This chain connects TRBV30 to TRBJ2-3; 13 nucleotides align to TRBD2. CDR1 and CDR2 (germline): GTSNPN, SVGIG (reference sequence). This CDR3 comprises 15 residues. J lost 4 bases, V lost 3 bases, and 4 bases had no gene match. CDR3 in amino acids: CAWSAGLAGADTQYF. The CDR3 DNA follows: TGTGCCTGGAGCGCTGGACTAGCGGGGGCAGATACGCAGTATTTT.

This chain links TRBV11-3 with TRBJ2-1; 9 nucleotides line up with TRBD1. The CDR3 spans 16 residues. Looked up from germline, CDR1 is SGHNT and CDR2 is YENEEA. The V segment lost 1 base and the J segment 3 bases; nucleotides outside the gene matches: 4. This CDR3 reads CASSLAGTGSYNEQFF. DNA of the CDR3: TGTGCCAGCAGCTTAGCCGGGACAGGGAGCTACAATGAGCAGTTCTTC.

The genes are TRBV5-1 and TRBJ1-4; 7 nucleotides line up with TRBD1. This CDR3 has 13 amino acids. CDR1 is SGHRS and CDR2 is YFSETQ in the germline V gene. J lost 6 bases, V lost 8 bases, and 7 bases had no gene match. The CDR3 loop is CASKTGVDEKLFF. CDR3 sequence (DNA): TGCGCCAGTAAAACAGGGGTAGATGAAAAACTGTTTTTT.

In its sample, this clone was seen once. This chain links TRBV2 with TRBJ1-1; D possibly corresponds to TRBD1 (5 bases). V lost 4 bases and J 4 bases, leaving 13 bases between the germline ends. There are 14 residues in the CDR3. CDR1 and CDR2 from the germline V gene are SNHLY and FYNNEI. CDR3 amino acids: CASSATPGVTEAFF. CDR3 coding DNA: TGTGCCAGCAGTGCGACGCCGGGGGTCACTGAAGCTTTCTTT.

The rearrangement uses TRBV19 and TRBJ1-2; D is unresolved. Germline assignment: CDR1 LNHDA and CDR2 SQIVND (reference sequence). The V and J ends lost 5 bases and 0 bases respectively, with 10 bases between them. This CDR3 has 14 residues. The CDR3 sequence is CASSFRNSNYGYTF. For the CDR3, the DNA is TGTGCCAGTAGTTTCAGGAATTCTAACTATGGCTACACCTTC.

The chain is built from TRBV4-1 and TRBJ1-1, with D unresolved. CDR1 MGHRA and CDR2 YSYEKL come from the germline V gene. The CDR3 sequence is 14 residues long. V lost 1 base and J lost 0, with 6 bases in between. The CDR3 sequence: CASSQGSMNTEAFF. CDR3 in DNA: TGCGCCAGCAGCCAAGGCAGCATGAACACTGAAGCTTTCTTT.

This clone has a handful of counts. This chain joins TRBV13 and TRBJ2-7; 8 bases match TRBD1. The ends lost 3 bases at V and 5 bases at J; junction bases unmatched: 9. This CDR3 contains 15 residues. Germline assignment: CDR1 PRHDT and CDR2 FYEKMQ (reference sequence). CDR3 loop: CASSFRQGHLHEQYF. The CDR3 nucleotides are TGTGCCAGCAGCTTTCGACAGGGGCATCTCCACGAGCAGTACTTC.

The V and J genes are TRBV5-1 and TRBJ1-3; no firm D call. This CDR3 comprises 14 residues. Germline CDR1 SGHRS, CDR2 YFSETQ. V was trimmed by 3 bases and J by 0 bases, leaving 7 bases between them. In DNA form, the CDR3 reads TGCGCCAGCAGCTCAGAGAACTCTGGAAACACCATATATTTT. Protein: CASSSENSGNTIYF.

This rearrangement joins TRBV25-1 to TRBJ2-7; D remains ambiguous. The germline V gene encodes CDR1 MGHDK and CDR2 SYGVNS. V was clipped by 3 bases and J by 4 bases, with 7 bases between them. CDR3 size: 12 residues. CDR3 DNA sequence: TGTGCCAGCAGTGACTTAGGATACGAGCAGTACTTC. Its translation is CASSDLGYEQYF.

This clone was counted once. Germline and junction disagree at one end, which may indicate a read error. This chain joins TRBV5-1 and TRBJ1-1, with a tentative D call TRBD1 (5 bases). The CDR3 contains 16 residues. Germline CDR1 and CDR2: SGHRS and YFSETQ. DNA of the CDR3: TGCGCCCGCAGCCCGGGCGGGGGGGATATGAACACTGAAGCTTTCTTT. This codes for CARSPGGGDMNTEAFF.

This clone was observed once. The gene calls are TRBV5-6 and TRBJ2-7, with D possibly matching TRBD2 (6 bases). This CDR3 contains 14 residues. Germline CDR1 SGHDT, CDR2 YYEEEE. The germline V and J ends were trimmed by 4 bases and 5 bases, with 16 bases remaining between them. The CDR3 loop reads CASSIKPGAHEQYF. Here the CDR3 DNA reads TGTGCCAGCAGCATAAAGCCGGGAGCCCACGAGCAGTACTTC.

This clone rates as medium-sized (0.01 to 0.1%). The chain joins TRBV2 to TRBJ2-7, with 9 bases lining up with TRBD2. The junction had 12 bases not matched to a gene; V was cut back by 9 bases and J by 3 bases. This CDR3 has 15 residues. In germline, CDR1 is SNHLY, CDR2 FYNNEI. The CDR3 sequence: CASGARPSGNYEQYF. Here the CDR3 DNA reads TGTGCCAGTGGGGCGCGGCCTAGCGGGAACTACGAGCAGTACTTC.

This chain joins TRBV19 and TRBJ1-3; D not resolved. Trimming removed 10 bases at V and 2 bases at J, with 9 bases between. Germline lookup yields CDR1 LNHDA and CDR2 SQIVND (reference sequence). CDR3 size: 12 residues. The DNA for the CDR3 is TGTGCCACCATCTCAGCTGGAAACACCATATATTTT. It encodes CATISAGNTIYF.

The chain uses TRBV7-2 and TRBJ2-7; no firm D call. CDR3 length: 14 amino acids. Trimming stripped 5 bases from V and 2 bases from J, with 13 bases between. The germline gives CDR1 SGHTA, CDR2 FQGNSA. DNA of the CDR3: TGTGCCAGCAGCCTGCAGTGGGGAACCTACGAGCAGTACTTC. Translated: CASSLQWGTYEQYF.

The chain employs TRBV28 and TRBJ2-1, with D tentatively TRBD1 (6 bases). The V gene lost 8 bases and the J gene lost 0 bases, with 11 bases spanning the gap. The CDR3 runs 14 residues. CDR1 MDHEN and CDR2 SYDVKM come from the germline V gene. CDR3 amino acids: CASEGQSSYNEQFF. The CDR3 DNA reads as TGTGCCAGCGAAGGACAGAGCTCCTACAATGAGCAGTTCTTC.

In this sample, this clone turned up a few times. J is TRBJ1-2 and V is TRBV7-2; no clear D. Germline CDR1 is SGHTA and CDR2 is FQGNSA. V lost 5 bases and J 5 bases, leaving 6 bases between the germline ends. This CDR3 is built from 11 residues. This chain's CDR3 is CASSANYGYTF. Here the CDR3 DNA reads TGTGCCAGCAGCGCCAATTATGGCTACACCTTC. The variable domain in full, completed from reference TRBV7-2 and TRBJ1-2, reads GAGVSQSPSNKVTEKGKDVELRCDPISGHTALYWYRQSLGQGLEFLIYFQGNSAPDKSGLPSDRFSAERTGGSVSTLTIQRTQQEDSAVYLCASSANYGYTFGSGTRLTVV.

This clone was detected a few times. The rearrangement joins TRBV27 to TRBJ2-1; D unclear. This CDR3 spans 12 amino acids. V lost 4 bases to trimming and J lost 4 bases, with 5 bases between them. CDR1 and CDR2 (germline): MNHEY, SMNVEV (reference sequence). The chain's CDR3 is CASSSTYNEQFF. The DNA for the CDR3 is TGTGCCAGCAGTTCCACATACAATGAGCAGTTCTTC.

The V call is TRBV28, the J call TRBJ2-7; D not resolved. This CDR3 has 11 residues. Trimming took off 8 bases at V and 0 bases at J, with 5 bases between the two ends. The V gene's germline CDR1 is MDHEN and CDR2 SYDVKM. The CDR3 nucleotides are TGTGCCAGCCGGACCTCCTACGAGCAGTACTTC. This encodes CASRTSYEQYF.

The rearrangement links TRBV27 to TRBJ1-6; the match to TRBD1 covers 12 bases. Germline V gene sequence: CDR1 MNHEY, CDR2 SMNVEV (reference sequence). This CDR3 spans 17 amino acids. The junction had 11 bases not matched to a gene; V was cut back by 5 bases and J by 9 bases. The CDR3 nucleotides read TGTGCCAGCAGTATCCCTCCGGGACAGGGGGCAAGTTCACCCCTCCACTTT. Translating it yields CASSIPPGQGASSPLHF.

This chain joins TRBV6-5 and TRBJ1-2; a weak D match, TRBD1 (6 bases). The ends were cut back, 10 bases at V and 4 bases at J, with 16 bases in the middle. This CDR3 region has 13 residues. CDR1 and CDR2 from the germline V gene are MNHEY and SVGAGI. Here the CDR3 DNA reads TGTGCCACAGGGGCAGGGAATAGCTATGGCTACACCTTC. It is translated as CATGAGNSYGYTF.